A selection of T cell receptor beta chains follows, all from one sample in a study of CD8 T cells in ankylosing spondylitis. TCRdb reanalysed the 5' RACE reads using MiXCR and keeps one entry per CDR3 protein. The data show about 140,000 distinct CDR3 sequences, 5.5% to 7.5% seen once. The sample comprised blood, either unsorted or a sorted T cell fraction (not recorded which). The receptors here all came from a female donor with ankylosing spondylitis or in good health (not recorded which). CDR3s include the opening cysteine and the closing phenylalanine or tryptophan. D genes are given only for firm matches. Expanded clones are given a class, and other clones once, few, many or no size at all.

v_call	clone_size	d_call	j_call	cdr3_aa	cdr3_nt
TRBV10-3	.	TRBD2	TRBJ2-3	CAISAPASGASSTDTQYF	TGTGCCATCAGTGCCCCGGCTAGCGGGGCGTCTAGCACAGATACGCAGTATTTT
TRBV14	many	.	TRBJ1-6	CASSQETRNSPLHF	TGTGCCAGCAGCCAAGAAACTAGAAATTCACCCCTCCACTTT
TRBV29-1	many	.	TRBJ1-1	CSVEHQGVPFF	TGCAGCGTTGAACATCAGGGAGTACCTTTCTTT
TRBV7-9	many	.	TRBJ1-2	CASSSGKRGYTF	TGTGCCAGCAGCTCTGGGAAGAGGGGCTACACCTTC
TRBV29-1	many	.	TRBJ1-1	CSARLNTEAFF	TGCAGCGCCCGATTGAACACTGAAGCTTTCTTT
TRBV10-3	many	TRBD1	TRBJ2-7	CATTPWTGLVYEQYF	TGTGCCACCACGCCCTGGACAGGGTTGGTGTACGAGCAGTACTTC
TRBV12-3/TRBV12-4	many	.	TRBJ1-4	CASSPGVGEKLFF	TGTGCCAGCAGTCCAGGGGTAGGTGAAAAACTGTTTTTT
TRBV28	.	.	TRBJ2-6	CASSPPRWGGANVLTF	TGTGCCAGCAGCCCCCCTCGATGGGGTGGGGCCAACGTCCTGACTTTC
TRBV7-2	many	.	TRBJ2-1	CASTGGQSSYNEQFF	TGTGCCAGCACCGGCGGTCAAAGCTCCTACAATGAGCAGTTCTTC
TRBV5-1	many	TRBD1	TRBJ2-2	CASSQGTVNTGELFF	TGCGCCAGCAGCCAAGGGACAGTAAACACCGGGGAGCTGTTTTTT
TRBV7-2	many	.	TRBJ2-5	CASSLRSAMETQYF	TGTGCCAGCAGCTTAAGGTCTGCGATGGAGACCCAGTACTTC
TRBV4-2	.	.	TRBJ2-7	CASGPGIPNEQYF	TGTGCCAGCGGCCCCGGCATACCCAACGAGCAGTACTTC
TRBV2	many	.	TRBJ1-1	CASSGTTTPEAFF	TGTGCCAGCTCGGGGACCACGACGCCTGAAGCTTTCTTT
TRBV6-5	.	.	TRBJ1-1	CASAPTDTEAFF	TGTGCCAGCGCACCGACGGACACTGAAGCTTTCTTT
TRBV12-3/TRBV12-4	many	.	TRBJ1-2	CASSLAGFAGYTF	TGTGCCAGCAGTTTAGCGGGTTTTGCTGGCTACACCTTC
TRBV29-1	.	.	TRBJ2-7	CSVSNGLSSYEQYF	TGCAGCGTGTCGAACGGCCTGAGCTCCTACGAGCAGTACTTC
TRBV5-6	many	TRBD2	TRBJ2-1	CASSLLAGDNNEQFF	TGTGCCAGCAGCTTACTAGCGGGGGACAACAATGAGCAGTTCTTC
TRBV5-1	many	.	TRBJ1-2	CASSAQGRDGYTF	TGCGCCAGCAGCGCCCAGGGGAGGGATGGCTACACCTTC
TRBV28	many	TRBD2	TRBJ2-5	CASSFAGGSGETQYF	TGTGCCAGCAGTTTCGCGGGGGGAAGTGGAGAGACCCAGTACTTC
TRBV20-1	many	.	TRBJ1-1	CSASLNWDTEAFF	TGCAGTGCTAGCCTCAATTGGGACACTGAAGCTTTCTTT
TRBV20-1	many	.	TRBJ2-2	CSASGIFNTGELFF	TGCAGTGCTAGTGGGATCTTTAACACCGGGGAGCTGTTTTTT
TRBV15	many	.	TRBJ1-1	CATSRAYGNQFTEAFF	TGTGCCACCAGCAGAGCGTACGGGAACCAGTTCACTGAAGCTTTCTTT
TRBV2	few	.	TRBJ2-5	CASSEQQETQYF	TGTGCCAGCAGTGAACAGCAAGAGACCCAGTACTTC
TRBV7-2	many	.	TRBJ1-4	CASSLVSENEKLFF	TGTGCCAGCAGCTTAGTATCCGAGAATGAAAAACTGTTTTTT
TRBV20-1	many	TRBD2	TRBJ2-1	CSAYKPGLGGVDEQFF	TGCAGTGCGTATAAGCCGGGACTAGGAGGGGTGGATGAGCAGTTCTTC
TRBV29-1	many	.	TRBJ2-3	CSVVRPTNTDTQYF	TGCAGCGTCGTACGTCCGACCAACACAGATACGCAGTATTTT
TRBV11-2	many	.	TRBJ2-1	CASSLTGNNEQFF	TGTGCCAGCAGCTTGACTGGAAACAATGAGCAGTTCTTC
TRBV20-1	many	.	TRBJ1-4	CSARDQWDEGKLFF	TGCAGTGCTAGAGATCAATGGGACGAGGGGAAACTGTTTTTT
TRBV6-5	many	.	TRBJ1-1	CASSYSSILRGNTEAFF	TGTGCCAGCAGTTACTCATCAATCCTCCGGGGAAACACTGAAGCTTTCTTT
TRBV30	.	.	TRBJ1-2	CAWSPPLQGRKGYTF	TGTGCCTGGAGTCCCCCTCTACAGGGACGAAAGGGCTACACCTTC
TRBV9	many	.	TRBJ2-1	CASSEVGAGTNEQFF	TGTGCCAGCAGCGAAGTGGGGGCGGGAACCAATGAGCAGTTCTTC
TRBV5-6	many	.	TRBJ1-1	CASTIGPNAANTEAFF	TGTGCCAGCACCATAGGACCGAATGCCGCGAACACTGAAGCTTTCTTT
TRBV7-2	.	TRBD1	TRBJ2-3	CASSQRTGFTDTQYF	TGTGCCAGCAGCCAGAGGACAGGGTTCACAGATACGCAGTATTTT
TRBV11-1	.	TRBD2	TRBJ2-3	CASSLEVSGLAGSTDTQYF	TGTGCCAGCAGCTTAGAGGTTTCGGGACTAGCGGGGAGCACAGATACGCAGTATTTT
TRBV2	many	TRBD1	TRBJ2-5	CASIQDRGRGETQYF	TGTGCCAGCATCCAGGACAGGGGGCGAGGAGAGACCCAGTACTTC
TRBV5-1	many	TRBD1	TRBJ1-2	CASSSPDRGYGYTF	TGCGCCAGCAGCTCCCCGGACAGGGGCTATGGCTACACCTTC
TRBV5-1	many	.	TRBJ1-5	CASSLRAGNQPQHF	TGCGCCAGCAGCTTAAGGGCCGGCAATCAGCCCCAGCATTTT
TRBV20-1	many	.	TRBJ1-2	CSARDETSQAPPNYGYTF	TGCAGTGCTAGAGATGAGACGTCCCAGGCACCCCCTAACTATGGCTACACCTTC
TRBV5-1	many	TRBD1	TRBJ2-7	CASATGTSYEQYF	TGCGCCAGCGCGACAGGGACCTCCTACGAGCAGTACTTC
TRBV7-2	many	.	TRBJ1-2	CASSPRTKDGHGYTF	TGTGCCAGCAGCCCCAGGACAAAGGATGGCCATGGCTACACCTTC
TRBV9	many	.	TRBJ1-4	CASSVEVGFNEKLFF	TGTGCCAGCAGCGTAGAAGTGGGCTTTAATGAAAAACTGTTTTTT
TRBV7-2	.	.	TRBJ2-7	CASSLEIGGYEQYF	TGTGCCAGCAGCTTAGAAATAGGGGGCTACGAGCAGTACTTC
TRBV6-1	many	TRBD2	TRBJ2-2	CASSPSGDAFNGELFF	TGTGCCAGCAGTCCCAGCGGGGATGCCTTCAACGGGGAGCTGTTTTTT
TRBV5-1	many	TRBD1	TRBJ1-2	CASSLGQGFDGYTF	TGCGCCAGCAGCCTGGGACAGGGGTTTGATGGCTACACCTTC
TRBV12-3/TRBV12-4	many	TRBD1	TRBJ1-2	CASSLGQGVGYTF	TGTGCCAGCAGTTTAGGACAGGGGGTTGGCTACACCTTC
TRBV27	many	.	TRBJ1-5	CASSFGGLGNQPQHF	TGTGCCAGCAGTTTTGGAGGGCTGGGCAATCAGCCCCAGCATTTT
TRBV10-3	many	TRBD2	TRBJ2-3	CAIGGERVTDTQYF	TGTGCCATCGGGGGGGAGCGGGTCACAGATACGCAGTATTTT
TRBV30	many	.	TRBJ2-7	CAWARGGREQYF	TGTGCCTGGGCCCGGGGTGGGAGGGAGCAGTACTTC
TRBV5-1	many	TRBD1	TRBJ2-5	CASSRGQEQETQYF	TGCGCCAGCAGCCGGGGACAGGAGCAAGAGACCCAGTACTTC
TRBV12-3/TRBV12-4	few	TRBD1	TRBJ1-2	CTSSSVTGANGFNYGYTF	TGTACCAGCAGCAGTGTCACAGGGGCGAATGGTTTTAACTATGGCTACACCTTC
TRBV7-2	few	.	TRBJ1-5	CASSPAILQPQHF	TGTGCCAGCAGCCCCGCCATCCTTCAGCCCCAGCATTTT